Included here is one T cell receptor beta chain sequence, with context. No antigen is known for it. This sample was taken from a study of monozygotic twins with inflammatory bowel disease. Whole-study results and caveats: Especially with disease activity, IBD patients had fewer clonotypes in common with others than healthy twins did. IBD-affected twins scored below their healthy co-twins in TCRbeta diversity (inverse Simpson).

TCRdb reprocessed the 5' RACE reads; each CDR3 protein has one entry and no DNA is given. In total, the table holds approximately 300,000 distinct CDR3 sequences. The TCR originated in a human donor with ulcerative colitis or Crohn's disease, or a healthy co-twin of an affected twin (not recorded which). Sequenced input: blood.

CDR3 sequence reads: CASRTTGNSYNEQFF. The chain combines TRBV5-1 with TRBJ2-1; TCRdb lists TRBD1, though no DNA is available to test this call. Germline lookup yields CDR1 SGHRS and CDR2 YFSETQ. CDR3 length: 15 amino acids.